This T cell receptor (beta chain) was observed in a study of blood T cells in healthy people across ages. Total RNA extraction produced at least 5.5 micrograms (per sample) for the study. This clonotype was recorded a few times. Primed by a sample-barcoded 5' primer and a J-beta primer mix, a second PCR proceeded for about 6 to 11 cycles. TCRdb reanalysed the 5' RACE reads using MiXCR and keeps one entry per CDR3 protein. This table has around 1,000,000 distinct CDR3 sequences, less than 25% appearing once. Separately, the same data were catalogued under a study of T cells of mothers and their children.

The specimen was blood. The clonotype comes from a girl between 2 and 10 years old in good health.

CDR3 residues: CASSQGHHPATNEKLFF. The CDR3 nucleotides are TGTGCCAGCAGCCAAGGACACCATCCTGCAACTAATGAAAAACTGTTTTTT. The gene calls are TRBV14 and TRBJ1-4; D unclear. The length of the CDR3 is 17 residues. Trimming removed 1 base at V and 0 bases at J, with 12 bases between. The germline V gene encodes CDR1 SGHDN and CDR2 FVKESK.